This T cell receptor beta chain was retrieved from a study of Graves' ophthalmopathy and Graves' hyperthyroidism. This clonotype was picked up many times. Its antigen is not known. From RNA, the CDR3 regions of TCR beta chains were amplified and sequenced. Second-round multiplex PCR came after first-round RT-PCR with HTBI primers. A single record per CDR3 protein comes from TCRdb applying MiXCR to the multiplex PCR reads. The sample includes about 400,000 distinct CDR3 sequences, about 18% of them seen just once. Exclusion covered patients with other autoimmune diseases or uncontrolled infections (as well as pregnancy or lactation). CDR3 size: 16 residues. Germline CDR1 and CDR2: MNHEY and SVGEGT. V lost 4 bases, J lost 0 bases, and 15 bases lay in between. Study results and limitations: Thyroid clonotypes that were expanded above 0.001 frequency mostly also appeared in blood. Researchers report that a 13-signature model separated ophthalmopathy from stable hyperthyroidism, posting about 88% sensitivity and about 78% specificity.

This chain joins TRBV6-2 or TRBV6-3 and TRBJ1-1; D perhaps matches TRBD1 (6 bases). Sequencing was performed on peripheral blood. The source is a woman aged 18-29 years with Graves' ophthalmopathy. In DNA form, the CDR3 reads TGTGCCAGCAGTTGGGACATATCTAGCCTGAACACTGAAGCTTTCTTT. The encoded protein is CASSWDISSLNTEAFF.